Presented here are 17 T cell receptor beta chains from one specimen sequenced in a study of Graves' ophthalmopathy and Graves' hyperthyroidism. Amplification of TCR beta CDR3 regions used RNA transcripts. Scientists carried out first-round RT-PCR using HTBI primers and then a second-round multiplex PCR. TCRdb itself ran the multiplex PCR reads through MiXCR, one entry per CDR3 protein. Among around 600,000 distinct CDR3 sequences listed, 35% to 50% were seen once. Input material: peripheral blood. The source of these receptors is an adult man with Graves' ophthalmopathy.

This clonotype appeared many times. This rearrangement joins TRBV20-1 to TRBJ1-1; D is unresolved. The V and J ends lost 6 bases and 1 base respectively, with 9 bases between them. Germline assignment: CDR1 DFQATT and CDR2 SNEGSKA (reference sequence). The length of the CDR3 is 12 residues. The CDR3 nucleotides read TGCAGTGCCAAAGGAGGGAACACTGAAGCTTTCTTT. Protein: CSAKGGNTEAFF.

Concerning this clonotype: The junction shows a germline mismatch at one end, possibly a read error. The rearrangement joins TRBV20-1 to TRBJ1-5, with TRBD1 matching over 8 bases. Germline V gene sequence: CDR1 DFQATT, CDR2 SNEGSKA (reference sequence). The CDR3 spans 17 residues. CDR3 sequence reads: CSARQARQGAQFQSQHF. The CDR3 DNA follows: TGCAGTGCTAGACAAGCGAGGCAGGGGGCTCAGTTTCAGTCCCAGCATTTT.

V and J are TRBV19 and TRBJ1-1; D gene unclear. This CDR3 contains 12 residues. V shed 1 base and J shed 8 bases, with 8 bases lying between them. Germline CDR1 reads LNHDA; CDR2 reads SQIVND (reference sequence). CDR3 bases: TGTGCCAGTAGTATAGGGGCACCGGAAGCTTTCTTT. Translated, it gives CASSIGAPEAFF.

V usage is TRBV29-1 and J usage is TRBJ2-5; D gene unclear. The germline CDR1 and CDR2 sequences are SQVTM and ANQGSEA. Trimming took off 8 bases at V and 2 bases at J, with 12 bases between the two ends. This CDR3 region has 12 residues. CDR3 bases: TGCAGCAGTTGGGCTCCTCAAGAGACCCAGTACTTC. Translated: CSSWAPQETQYF.

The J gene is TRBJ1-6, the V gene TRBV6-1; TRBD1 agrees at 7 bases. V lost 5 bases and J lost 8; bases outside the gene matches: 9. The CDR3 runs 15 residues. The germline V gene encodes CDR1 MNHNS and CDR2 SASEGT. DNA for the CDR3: TGTGCCAGCAGTCTTACCGGGACAGATTATTCACCCCTCCACTTT. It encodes CASSLTGTDYSPLHF.

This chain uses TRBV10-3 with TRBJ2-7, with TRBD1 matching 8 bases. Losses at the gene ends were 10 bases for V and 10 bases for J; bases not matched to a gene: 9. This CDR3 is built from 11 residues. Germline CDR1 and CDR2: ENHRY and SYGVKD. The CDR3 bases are TGTGCCAGCAGGGCGGGACAGGACCAGTACTTC. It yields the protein CASRAGQDQYF.

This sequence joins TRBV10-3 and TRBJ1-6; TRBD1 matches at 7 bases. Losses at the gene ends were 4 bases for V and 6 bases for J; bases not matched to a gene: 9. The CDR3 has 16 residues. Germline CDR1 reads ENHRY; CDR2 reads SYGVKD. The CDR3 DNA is TGTGCCATCAGTGCCCCGGGACAGACAACTAATTCACCCCTCCACTTT. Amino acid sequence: CAISAPGQTTNSPLHF.

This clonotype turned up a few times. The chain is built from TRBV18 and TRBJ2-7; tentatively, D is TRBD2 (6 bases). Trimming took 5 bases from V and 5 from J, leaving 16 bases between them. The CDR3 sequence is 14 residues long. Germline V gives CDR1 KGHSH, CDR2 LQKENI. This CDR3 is CASSTSGRGDEQYF. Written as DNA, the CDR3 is TGTGCCAGCTCAACCTCGGGACGCGGGGACGAGCAGTACTTC.

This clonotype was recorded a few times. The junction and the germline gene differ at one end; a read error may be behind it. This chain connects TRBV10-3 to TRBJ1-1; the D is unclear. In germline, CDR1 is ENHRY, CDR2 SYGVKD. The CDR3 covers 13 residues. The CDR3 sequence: CASSVNRNTEAFF. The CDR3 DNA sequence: TGTGCCAGCAGTGTAAACAGAAACACTGAAGCTTTCTTT.

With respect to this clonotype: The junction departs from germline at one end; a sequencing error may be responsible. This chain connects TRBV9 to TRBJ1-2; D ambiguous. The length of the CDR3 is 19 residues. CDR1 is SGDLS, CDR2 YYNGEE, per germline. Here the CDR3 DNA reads TGTGCCAGCAGCGTACACCCGAGATCTGGAAACACCATAAACTATGGCTACACCTTT. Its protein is CASSVHPRSGNTINYGYTF.

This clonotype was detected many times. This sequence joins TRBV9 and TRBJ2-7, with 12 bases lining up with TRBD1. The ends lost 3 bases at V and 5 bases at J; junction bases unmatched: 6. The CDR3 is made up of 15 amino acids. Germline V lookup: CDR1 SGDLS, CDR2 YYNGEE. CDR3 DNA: TGTGCCAGCAGCGCTTCCGGGACAGGGGGCGACGAGCAGTACTTC. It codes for CASSASGTGGDEQYF.

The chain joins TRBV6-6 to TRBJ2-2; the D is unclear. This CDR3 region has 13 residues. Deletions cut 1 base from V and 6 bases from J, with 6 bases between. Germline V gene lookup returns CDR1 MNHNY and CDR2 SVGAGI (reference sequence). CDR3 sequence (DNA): TGTGCCAGCAGTTACTGGCAGCCCGGGGAGCTGTTTTTT. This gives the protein CASSYWQPGELFF.

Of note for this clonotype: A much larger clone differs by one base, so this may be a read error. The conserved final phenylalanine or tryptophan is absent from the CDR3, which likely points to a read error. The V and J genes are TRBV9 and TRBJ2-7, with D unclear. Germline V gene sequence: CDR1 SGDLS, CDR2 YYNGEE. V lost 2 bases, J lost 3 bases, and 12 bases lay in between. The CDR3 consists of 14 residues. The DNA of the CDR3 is TGTGCCAGCAGCGTCGGCAGGAATAACTACGAGCAGTACCTC. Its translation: CASSVGRNNYEQYL.

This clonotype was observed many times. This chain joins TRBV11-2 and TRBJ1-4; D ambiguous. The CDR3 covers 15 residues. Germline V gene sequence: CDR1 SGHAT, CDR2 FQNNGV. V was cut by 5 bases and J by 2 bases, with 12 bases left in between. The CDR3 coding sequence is TGTGCCAGCAGCCAAAAGAGTGGGACTAATGAAAAACTGTTTTTT. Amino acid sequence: CASSQKSGTNEKLFF.

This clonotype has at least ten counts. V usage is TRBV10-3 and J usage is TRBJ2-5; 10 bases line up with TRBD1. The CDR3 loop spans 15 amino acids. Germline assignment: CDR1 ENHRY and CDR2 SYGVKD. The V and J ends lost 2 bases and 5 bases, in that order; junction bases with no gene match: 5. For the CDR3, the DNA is TGTGCCATCAGTGAGCCGACAGGGGGCCATGAGACCCAGTACTTC. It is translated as CAISEPTGGHETQYF.

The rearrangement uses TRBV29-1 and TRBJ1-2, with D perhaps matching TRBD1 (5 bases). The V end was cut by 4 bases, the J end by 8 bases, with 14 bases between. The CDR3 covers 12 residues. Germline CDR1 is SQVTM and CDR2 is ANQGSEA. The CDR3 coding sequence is TGCAGCGTTGCGGGGCGGCCAGGGGGCTACACCTTC. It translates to CSVAGRPGGYTF.

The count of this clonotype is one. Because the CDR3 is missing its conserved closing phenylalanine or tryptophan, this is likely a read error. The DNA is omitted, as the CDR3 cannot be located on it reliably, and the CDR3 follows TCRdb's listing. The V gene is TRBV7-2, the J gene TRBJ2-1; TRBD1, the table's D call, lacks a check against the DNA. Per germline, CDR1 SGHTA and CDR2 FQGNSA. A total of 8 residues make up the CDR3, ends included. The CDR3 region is CASSPQGV.